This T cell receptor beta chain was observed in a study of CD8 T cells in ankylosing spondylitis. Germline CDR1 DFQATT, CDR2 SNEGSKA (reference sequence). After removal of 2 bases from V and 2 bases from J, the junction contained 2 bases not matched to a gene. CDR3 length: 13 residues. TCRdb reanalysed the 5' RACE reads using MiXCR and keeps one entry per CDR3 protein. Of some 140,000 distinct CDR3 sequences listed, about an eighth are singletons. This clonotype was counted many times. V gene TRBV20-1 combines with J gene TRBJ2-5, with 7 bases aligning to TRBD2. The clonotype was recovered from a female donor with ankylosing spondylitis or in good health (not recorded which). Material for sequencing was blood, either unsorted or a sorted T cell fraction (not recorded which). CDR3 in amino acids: CSARTGGQETQYF. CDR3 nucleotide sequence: TGCAGTGCTAGAACGGGGGGACAAGAGACCCAGTACTTC.